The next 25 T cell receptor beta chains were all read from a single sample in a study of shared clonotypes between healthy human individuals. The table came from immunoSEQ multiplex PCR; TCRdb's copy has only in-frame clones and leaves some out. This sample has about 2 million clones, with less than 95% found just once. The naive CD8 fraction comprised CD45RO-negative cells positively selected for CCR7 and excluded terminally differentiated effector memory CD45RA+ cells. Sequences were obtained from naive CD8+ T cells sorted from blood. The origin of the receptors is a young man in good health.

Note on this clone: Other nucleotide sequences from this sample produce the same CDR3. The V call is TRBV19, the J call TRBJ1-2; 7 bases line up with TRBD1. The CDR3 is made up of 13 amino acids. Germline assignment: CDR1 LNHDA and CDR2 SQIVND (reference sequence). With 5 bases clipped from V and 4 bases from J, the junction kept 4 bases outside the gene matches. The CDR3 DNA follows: TGTGCCAGTAGTCCCGGGACAGCCTATGGCTACACCTTC. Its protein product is CASSPGTAYGYTF.

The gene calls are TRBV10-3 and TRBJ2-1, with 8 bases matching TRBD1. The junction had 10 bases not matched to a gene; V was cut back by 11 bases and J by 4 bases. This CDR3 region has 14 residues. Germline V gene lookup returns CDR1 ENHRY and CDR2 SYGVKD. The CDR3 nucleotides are TGTGCCTCAGCCCCGGGACAGGCATACAATGAGCAGTTCTTC. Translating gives CASAPGQAYNEQFF.

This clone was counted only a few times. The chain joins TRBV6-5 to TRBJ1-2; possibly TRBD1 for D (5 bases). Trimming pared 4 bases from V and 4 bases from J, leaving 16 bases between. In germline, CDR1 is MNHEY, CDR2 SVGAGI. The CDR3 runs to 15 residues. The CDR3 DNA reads TGTGCCAGCAGTTGGGCCGGGACGGTCGCCTATGGCTACACCTTC. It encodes CASSWAGTVAYGYTF.

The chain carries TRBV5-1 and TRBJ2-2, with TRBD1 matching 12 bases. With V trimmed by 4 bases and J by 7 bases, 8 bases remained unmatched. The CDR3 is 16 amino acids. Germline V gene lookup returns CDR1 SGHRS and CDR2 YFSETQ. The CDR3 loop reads CASSAGTGGQGGELFF. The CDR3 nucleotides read TGCGCCAGCAGCGCCGGGACAGGGGGCCAAGGCGGGGAGCTGTTTTTT.

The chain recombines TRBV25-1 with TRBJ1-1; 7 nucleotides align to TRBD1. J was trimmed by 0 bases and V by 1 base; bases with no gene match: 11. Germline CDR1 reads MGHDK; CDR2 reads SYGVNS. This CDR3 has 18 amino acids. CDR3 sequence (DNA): TGTGCCAGCAGTGAATCGACAGGGTGGACCTCTATGAACACTGAAGCTTTCTTT. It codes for CASSESTGWTSMNTEAFF.

CDR3 sequence reads: CASSFLDGQETQYF. CDR3 bases: TGTGCCAGCAGCTTTCTTGACGGGCAAGAGACCCAGTACTTC. The chain links TRBV7-9 to TRBJ2-5; D remains ambiguous. V was shortened by 3 bases and J by 2 bases, with 10 bases between the two germline ends. Germline loops: CDR1 SEHNR, CDR2 FQNEAQ (reference sequence). This CDR3 is 14 amino acids long.

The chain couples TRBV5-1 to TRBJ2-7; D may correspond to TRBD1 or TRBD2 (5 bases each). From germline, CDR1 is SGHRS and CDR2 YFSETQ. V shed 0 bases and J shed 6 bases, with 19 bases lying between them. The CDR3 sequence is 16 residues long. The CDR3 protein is CASSLGVGENDIEQYF. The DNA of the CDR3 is TGCGCCAGCAGCTTGGGAGTGGGGGAAAACGATATCGAGCAGTACTTC.

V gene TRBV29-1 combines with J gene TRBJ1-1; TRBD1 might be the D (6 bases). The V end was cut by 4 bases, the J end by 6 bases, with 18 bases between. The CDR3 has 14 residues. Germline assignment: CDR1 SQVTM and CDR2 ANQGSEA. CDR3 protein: CSVVGGRSGPEAFF. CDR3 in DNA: TGCAGCGTTGTTGGGGGCAGGAGCGGCCCTGAAGCTTTCTTT.

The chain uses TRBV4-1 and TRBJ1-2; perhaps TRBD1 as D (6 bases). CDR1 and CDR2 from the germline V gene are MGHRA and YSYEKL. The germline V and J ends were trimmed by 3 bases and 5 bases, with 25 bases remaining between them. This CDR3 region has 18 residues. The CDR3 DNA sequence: TGCGCCAGCAGCCAGCTACCGGGGGGCGGACAGATCATTTATGGCTACACCTTC. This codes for CASSQLPGGGQIIYGYTF.

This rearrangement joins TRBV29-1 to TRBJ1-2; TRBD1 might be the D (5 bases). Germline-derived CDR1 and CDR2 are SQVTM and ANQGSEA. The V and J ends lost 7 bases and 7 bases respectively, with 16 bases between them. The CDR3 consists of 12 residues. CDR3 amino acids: CSANQGGSGYTF. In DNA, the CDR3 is TGCAGCGCAAACCAGGGCGGATCTGGCTACACCTTC.

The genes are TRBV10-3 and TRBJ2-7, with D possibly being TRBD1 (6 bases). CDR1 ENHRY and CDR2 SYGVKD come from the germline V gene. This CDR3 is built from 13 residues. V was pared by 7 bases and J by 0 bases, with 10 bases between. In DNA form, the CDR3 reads TGTGCCATCATGGAGGACAGCTCCTACGAGCAGTACTTC. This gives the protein CAIMEDSSYEQYF.

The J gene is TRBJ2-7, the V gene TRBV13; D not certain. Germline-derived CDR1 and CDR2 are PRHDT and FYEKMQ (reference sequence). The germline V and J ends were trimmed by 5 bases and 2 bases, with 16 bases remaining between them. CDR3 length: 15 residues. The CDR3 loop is CASSQDEFGPYEQYF. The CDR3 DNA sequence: TGTGCCAGCAGCCAGGATGAGTTTGGCCCCTACGAGCAGTACTTC.

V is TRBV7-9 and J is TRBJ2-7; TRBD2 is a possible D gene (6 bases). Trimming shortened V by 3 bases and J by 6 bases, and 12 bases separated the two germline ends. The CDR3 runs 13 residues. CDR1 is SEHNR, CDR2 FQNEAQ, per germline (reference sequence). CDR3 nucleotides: TGTGCCAGCAGCTTTGGGGAGGAAGTCGAGCAGTACTTC. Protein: CASSFGEEVEQYF.

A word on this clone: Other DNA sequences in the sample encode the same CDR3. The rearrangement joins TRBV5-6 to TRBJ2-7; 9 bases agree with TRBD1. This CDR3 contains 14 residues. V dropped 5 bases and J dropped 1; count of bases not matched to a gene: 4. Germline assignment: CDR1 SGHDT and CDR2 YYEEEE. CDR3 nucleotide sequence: TGTGCCAGCAGTCCCGGGACAGGGTCCTACGAGCAGTACTTC. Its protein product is CASSPGTGSYEQYF.

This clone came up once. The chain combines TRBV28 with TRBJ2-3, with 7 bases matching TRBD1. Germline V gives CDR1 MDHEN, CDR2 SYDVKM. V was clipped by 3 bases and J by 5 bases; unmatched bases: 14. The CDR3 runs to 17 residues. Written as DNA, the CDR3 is TGTGCCAGCAGTTTCTCATACGACAGGGATTATGGAGATACGCAGTATTTT. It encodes CASSFSYDRDYGDTQYF.

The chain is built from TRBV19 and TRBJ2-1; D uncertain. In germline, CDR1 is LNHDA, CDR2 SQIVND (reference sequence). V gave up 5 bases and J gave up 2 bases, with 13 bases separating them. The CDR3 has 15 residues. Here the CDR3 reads CASSPGPSTYNEQFF. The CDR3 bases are TGTGCCAGTAGTCCAGGACCATCTACCTACAATGAGCAGTTCTTC.

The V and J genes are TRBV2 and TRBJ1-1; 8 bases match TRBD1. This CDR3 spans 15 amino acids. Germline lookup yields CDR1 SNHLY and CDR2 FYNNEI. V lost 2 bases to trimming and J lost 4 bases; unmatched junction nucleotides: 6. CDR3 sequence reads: CASSEPGQGGTEAFF. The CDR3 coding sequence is TGTGCCAGCAGTGAACCCGGACAGGGAGGCACTGAAGCTTTCTTT.

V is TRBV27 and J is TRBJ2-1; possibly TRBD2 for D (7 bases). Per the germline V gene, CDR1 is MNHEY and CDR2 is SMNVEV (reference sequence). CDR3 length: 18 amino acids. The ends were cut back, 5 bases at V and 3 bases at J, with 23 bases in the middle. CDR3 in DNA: TGTGCCAGCAGTCGTTCCCCGGGGACGGGGGGCTTCTACAATGAGCAGTTCTTC. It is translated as CASSRSPGTGGFYNEQFF.

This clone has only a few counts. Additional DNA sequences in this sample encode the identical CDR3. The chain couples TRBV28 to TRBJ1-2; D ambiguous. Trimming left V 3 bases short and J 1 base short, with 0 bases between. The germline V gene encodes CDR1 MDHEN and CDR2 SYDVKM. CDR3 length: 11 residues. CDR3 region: CASSFNYGYTF. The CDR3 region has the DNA TGTGCCAGCAGTTTTAACTATGGCTACACCTTC.

The CDR3 DNA follows: TGTGCCAGCAGTTTATCGCCTATCCACGAGCAGTACTTC. Translation: CASSLSPIHEQYF. V and J are TRBV27 and TRBJ2-7; no clear D gene. Trimming cost V 0 bases and J 5 bases, with 8 bases left between them. The CDR3 totals 13 residues. Germline assignment: CDR1 MNHEY and CDR2 SMNVEV (reference sequence).

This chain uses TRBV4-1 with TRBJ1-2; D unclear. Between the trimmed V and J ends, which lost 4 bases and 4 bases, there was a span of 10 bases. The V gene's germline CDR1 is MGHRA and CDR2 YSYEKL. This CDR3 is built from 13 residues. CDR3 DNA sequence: TGCGCCAGCAGCCTGCAGGCTGCCTATGGCTACACCTTC. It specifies CASSLQAAYGYTF.

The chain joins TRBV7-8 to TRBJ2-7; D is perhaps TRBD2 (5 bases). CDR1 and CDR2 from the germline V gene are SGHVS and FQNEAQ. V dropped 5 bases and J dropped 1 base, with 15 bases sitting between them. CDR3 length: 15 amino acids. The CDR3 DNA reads TGTGCCAGCAGCCCAGACCGGGATACTTCCTACGAGCAGTACTTC. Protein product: CASSPDRDTSYEQYF.

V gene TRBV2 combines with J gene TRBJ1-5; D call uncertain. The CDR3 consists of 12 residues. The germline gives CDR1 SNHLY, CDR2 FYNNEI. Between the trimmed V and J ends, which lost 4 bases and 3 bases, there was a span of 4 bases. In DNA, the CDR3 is TGTGCCAGCAGTGTGAACAATCAGCCCCAGCATTTT. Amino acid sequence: CASSVNNQPQHF.

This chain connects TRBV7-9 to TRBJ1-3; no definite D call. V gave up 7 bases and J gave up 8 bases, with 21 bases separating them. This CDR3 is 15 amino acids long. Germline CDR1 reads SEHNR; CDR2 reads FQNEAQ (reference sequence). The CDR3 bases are TGTGCCAGCACCACAATGGGCGCAGACCGACACACCATATATTTT. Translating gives CASTTMGADRHTIYF.

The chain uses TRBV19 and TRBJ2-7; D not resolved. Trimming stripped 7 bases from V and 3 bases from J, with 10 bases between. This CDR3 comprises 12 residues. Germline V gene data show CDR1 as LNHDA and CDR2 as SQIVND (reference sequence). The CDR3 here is CASTSSHYEQYF. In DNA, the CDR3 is TGTGCCAGTACCAGTTCGCACTACGAGCAGTACTTC.